This TCR beta chain was sequenced for a study of cytomegalovirus exposure and HLA in healthy donors. General study points: Differences between HLA loci emerged in a later analysis of TCR association rates, with DRB1 most and HLA-C fewest.

The PCR ran on 60 Vbeta and 13 Jbeta primers. The assay was immunoSEQ multiplex PCR, and TCRdb's table has in-frame clones only and misses some. The sample lists 160,000 or so clones, around 85% occurring once. On this clone: Its antigen is not known.

The clonotype was recovered from a man between 40 and 49 years old in good health and CMV-seronegative. Input material: PBMCs.

CDR3 sequence: CASSHRQENYGYTF. The CDR3 bases are TGTGCCAGCAGCCACAGACAGGAAAACTATGGCTACACCTTC. The chain employs TRBV7-9 and TRBJ1-2, with a possible D match to TRBD1 (6 bases). The germline gives CDR1 SEHNR, CDR2 FQNEAQ (reference sequence). The CDR3 extends over 14 amino acids. V was trimmed by 5 bases and J by 2 bases, leaving 12 bases between them.